A selection of T cell receptor beta chains follows, all from one sample in a study of identical twins. TCRdb re-called the 5' RACE reads with MiXCR, one entry per CDR3 protein. The sample lists hundreds of thousands of distinct CDR3 sequences; more than 6.5% were seen once. The same data also went into a second study, on yellow fever vaccine responses in identical twins.

Sequencing was carried out using PBMCs. The source is a woman aged 18-29 years in good health. Each CDR3 is given with its conserved first and last residue. The D gene is left open where the match is weak. Only part of the rows carry a size: once, few, many, or a class if the clone is expanded.

v_gene,abundance,d_gene,CDR3aa
TRBV7-9,few,-,CASSLVERGRNEKLFF
TRBV7-2,-,-,CASSLEIAAQYF
TRBV11-2,many,TRBD1,CASSESPWTGTYEQYF
TRBV3-1,-,TRBD1,CASSLTQDRGSEQYF
TRBV2,-,-,CASSGGAETQYF
TRBV20-1,few,TRBD2,CSARDNRLAGGEQFF
TRBV9,-,-,CASSVDSSYEQYF
TRBV7-8,few,TRBD1,CASTPGQVNTGELFF
TRBV29-1,few,-,CSGEGGGMPNTEAFF
TRBV20-1,many,-,CSARAPGLSSYEQYF
TRBV9,many,TRBD2,CASSPPPRTSGSQYYNEQFF
TRBV5-4,-,-,CASNLGGGGTQYF
TRBV6-2/TRBV6-3,few,-,CASITGRRAYNEQFF
TRBV4-3,-,-,CASSQETPADGYTF
TRBV4-1,few,TRBD2,CASSQGTSGSHEQFF
TRBV6-1,few,TRBD2,CASSPGLLSETQYF
TRBV6-1,few,TRBD2,CASSVAGGLGEQYF
TRBV5-6,many,TRBD1,CASSYGQAANTGELFF
TRBV20-1,many,-,CSASIALHSNQPQHF
TRBV7-9,many,-,CASSPRVATYEQYF
TRBV6-4,many,-,CASRTTNTGELFF
TRBV4-3,few,TRBD2,CASSQKPAGGAGEQFF
TRBV27,few,-,CASSTRGVSGANVLTF
TRBV20-1,-,-,CSAHAGTESYEQYF
TRBV7-9,few,-,CASSDLQGSGANVLTF
TRBV3-1,many,-,CASSQVESWLRNEQFF
TRBV9,few,TRBD2,CASSVGGLRLAGPNYEQYF
TRBV12-3/TRBV12-4,few,TRBD1,CASRPLTGPGSYNEQFF
TRBV28,once,-,CASSPLTRGTDTQYF
TRBV12-3/TRBV12-4,-,-,CASSRQRDYEQYF
TRBV20-1,-,TRBD2,CSARARGPGLAGAGSAYNEQFF
TRBV27,-,-,CASSPRGGSARGSEQYF
TRBV7-2,-,-,CASSLAGPSSYNSPLHF
TRBV7-2,-,-,CASSAPGTGLTDTQYF
TRBV2,-,-,CASMGQGEQFF
TRBV9,many,-,CASSVQINTGELFF
TRBV24-1,few,TRBD2,CATSDSRGLESYEQYF
TRBV3-1,many,-,CASSRPGAVEQFF
TRBV5-6,many,-,CASSLKTVNEQFF
TRBV4-3,few,-,CASSQDYVGTLNTGELFF
TRBV5-1,-,-,CASSFQGTTDTQYF
TRBV29-1,-,TRBD1,CSVLGQGAYNEQFF
TRBV19,-,-,CASSIGSGTDTQYF
TRBV10-3,many,-,CAMGKNEQFF
TRBV6-5,few,-,CASSYPTVMGNNEQFF
TRBV7-8,many,TRBD1,CASSYTGGPDTQYF
TRBV18,few,-,CASSPRDHSYYEQYF
TRBV12-3/TRBV12-4,few,TRBD2,CASSPRLAGDPSTDTQYF
TRBV5-4,-,-,CASSFFSTNEKLFF
TRBV11-2,few,TRBD2,CASATSGALSSYNEQFF
TRBV5-1,-,-,CASSLEGAGQETQYF
TRBV2,-,-,CASKDSGETDTQYF
TRBV11-1,few,-,CASSYTGPYSYEQYF
TRBV3-1,-,-,CASSQDRGLGQYF